The 26 T cell receptor beta chains in this list originate from one sample, sequenced in a study of early T cells in non-severe SARS-CoV-2 infection. In TCRdb, the 5' RACE reads were re-called with MiXCR into one record per CDR3 protein. The table shows about 49,000 distinct CDR3 sequences, with 5.5% to 8% occurring only once. Sequencing used whole blood, obtained at baseline. The receptor set was obtained from an adult who was a healthcare worker with PCR-confirmed SARS-CoV-2 infection or an uninfected control (not recorded which).

This clonotype has at least ten counts. This chain connects TRBV29-1 to TRBJ2-7; 8 bases fit TRBD1. With 7 bases clipped from V and 0 bases from J, the junction kept 5 bases outside the gene matches. The germline V gene has CDR1 SQVTM and CDR2 ANQGSEA. The CDR3 consists of 13 residues. The CDR3 DNA sequence: TGCAGCGCCCAGACAGGGGACTCCTACGAGCAGTACTTC. This encodes CSAQTGDSYEQYF.

This clonotype has a count of ten or more. This chain links TRBV30 with TRBJ2-1; D remains ambiguous. The CDR3 contains 12 residues. Trimming pared 4 bases from V and 3 bases from J, leaving 7 bases between. The germline CDR1 and CDR2 sequences are GTSNPN and SVGIG (reference sequence). CDR3 sequence (DNA): TGTGCCTGGACCGCAGGCTACAATGAGCAGTTCTTC. It translates to CAWTAGYNEQFF.

Many counts were recorded for this clonotype. J is TRBJ1-1 and V is TRBV5-1; tentative D call: TRBD1 (5 bases). Germline CDR1 is SGHRS and CDR2 is YFSETQ. The CDR3 is 15 residues long. The V end was cut by 4 bases, the J end by 0 bases, with 13 bases between. CDR3 protein: CASSPVGGLNTEAFF. In DNA form, the CDR3 reads TGCGCCAGCAGCCCCGTGGGGGGACTGAACACTGAAGCTTTCTTT.

This clonotype was observed at least ten times. This rearrangement joins TRBV7-2 to TRBJ1-2, with D unclear. Germline loops: CDR1 SGHTA, CDR2 FQGNSA. The CDR3 loop spans 13 amino acids. Trimming took off 5 bases at V and 4 bases at J, with 11 bases between the two ends. CDR3 sequence: CASSPASTYGYTF. The CDR3 region has the DNA TGTGCCAGCAGCCCGGCCAGTACCTATGGCTACACCTTC.

This chain joins TRBV11-3 and TRBJ2-2; D possibly corresponds to TRBD2 (6 bases). V lost 7 bases to trimming and J lost 7 bases, with 13 bases between them. The CDR3 is made up of 13 amino acids. Looked up from germline, CDR1 is SGHNT and CDR2 is YENEEA. The CDR3 sequence is CASTPVGGGELFF. The CDR3 DNA follows: TGTGCCAGCACCCCTGTGGGAGGCGGGGAGCTGTTTTTT.

This clonotype was recorded many times. The J gene is TRBJ2-1, the V gene TRBV29-1, with 7 nucleotides matching TRBD1. J was trimmed by 8 bases and V by 7 bases; bases with no gene match: 8. This CDR3 spans 12 amino acids. Germline loops: CDR1 SQVTM, CDR2 ANQGSEA. CDR3 amino acids: CSGRKGAYEQFF. The DNA of the CDR3 is TGCAGCGGGAGGAAGGGGGCTTATGAGCAGTTCTTC.

CDR3 sequence: CASSLLGSSYNEQFF. The CDR3 DNA follows: TGTGCCAGCAGCCTACTAGGGAGCTCCTACAATGAGCAGTTCTTC. This rearrangement joins TRBV3-1 to TRBJ2-1; the D gene is possibly TRBD2 (5 bases). CDR3 length equals 15 residues. Germline values: CDR1 LGHDT, CDR2 YNNKEL (reference sequence). Trimming stripped 4 bases from V and 0 bases from J, with 10 bases between.

This clonotype was recorded many times. This chain connects TRBV7-9 to TRBJ1-2; D is unresolved. The germline V and J ends were trimmed by 6 bases and 1 base, with 15 bases remaining between them. Germline-derived CDR1 and CDR2 are SEHNR and FQNEAQ (reference sequence). The CDR3 is made up of 15 amino acids. The CDR3 here is CASRPGSRNNYGYTF. Here the CDR3 DNA reads TGTGCCAGCAGGCCTGGGTCTCGGAATAACTATGGCTACACCTTC. Based on the CDR3 plus reference TRBV7-9 and TRBJ1-2, the full variable domain is DTGVSQNPRHKITKRGQNVTFRCDPISEHNRLYWYRQTLGQGPEFLTYFQNEAQLEKSRLLSDRFSAERPKGSFSTLEIQRTEQGDSAMYLCASRPGSRNNYGYTFGSGTRLTVV.

This clonotype was picked up a small number of times. The V gene is TRBV19, the J gene TRBJ2-1, with no clear D. V was shortened by 4 bases and J by 10 bases, with 8 bases between the two germline ends. Germline V gene data show CDR1 as LNHDA and CDR2 as SQIVND (reference sequence). The CDR3 loop spans 11 amino acids. The CDR3 spells CASSNGREQFF. In nucleotides, the CDR3 is TGTGCCAGTAGTAACGGTCGGGAGCAGTTCTTC. Based on the CDR3 plus reference TRBV19 and TRBJ2-1, the full variable domain is DGGITQSPKYLFRKEGQNVTLSCEQNLNHDAMYWYRQDPGQGLRLIYYSQIVNDFQKGDIAEGYSVSREKKESFPLTVTSAQKNPTAFYLCASSNGREQFFGPGTRLTVL.

The table lists this clonotype with a few counts. The V gene is TRBV28, the J gene TRBJ1-1, with D possibly TRBD1 on 6 matching bases. V dropped 5 bases and J dropped 4 bases, with 11 bases sitting between them. The CDR3 contains 13 residues. Per the germline V gene, CDR1 is MDHEN and CDR2 is SYDVKM. CDR3 protein: CASSTTGTTEAFF. The DNA for the CDR3 is TGTGCCAGCAGTACTACAGGGACCACTGAAGCTTTCTTT.

This clonotype has a count of ten or more. The chain links TRBV11-2 to TRBJ2-3, with 7 positions matching TRBD2. This CDR3 spans 14 amino acids. Germline trimming cut 5 bases from V and 9 bases from J; bases unmatched to any gene: 11. Germline V gene lookup returns CDR1 SGHAT and CDR2 FQNNGV. The CDR3 DNA follows: TGTGCCAGCAGCCGAAAGGCCGGAGCGGGGACGCAGTATTTT. This codes for CASSRKAGAGTQYF.

This clonotype was observed a handful of times. The rearrangement uses TRBV5-4 and TRBJ2-3; TRBD1 agrees at 10 bases. CDR1 is SGHNT, CDR2 YYREEE, per germline (reference sequence). CDR3 length equals 15 residues. Unmatched junction bases numbered 4, after V lost 2 bases and J lost 4 bases. The CDR3 DNA is TGTGCCAGCAGCTTCCGGACAGGGGGTCCAGATACGCAGTATTTT. Its protein product is CASSFRTGGPDTQYF.

This clonotype was detected ten times or more. The chain has TRBV12-2 and TRBJ1-6; the table calls TRBD1, which could not be checked here. TRBV12-2 is assigned pseudogene status. The CDR3 totals 17 residues. The CDR3: CASRLAPRDRARGALHF. CDR3 DNA: TGTGCAAGTCGCTTAGCTCCCCGGGACAGGGCAAGGGGGGCCCTCCACTTT.

This clonotype was counted between two and nine times. The rearrangement uses TRBV7-2 and TRBJ2-1; 8 nucleotides align to TRBD2. CDR1 SGHTA and CDR2 FQGNSA come from the germline V gene. With 4 bases clipped from V and 6 bases from J, the junction kept 14 bases outside the gene matches. CDR3 length equals 17 residues. This CDR3 is CASSSRSAGGASNEQFF. The CDR3 coding sequence is TGTGCCAGCAGCTCCAGGTCGGCGGGGGGCGCTTCCAATGAGCAGTTCTTC.

This clonotype was picked up a small number of times. The chain combines TRBV6-2 or TRBV6-3 with TRBJ2-7, with D hard to call. With 5 bases removed from V and 3 bases from J, the gap between germline ends came to 5 bases. CDR3 length: 11 residues. Looked up from germline, CDR1 is MNHEY and CDR2 is SVGEGT. The CDR3 region is CASSKLYEQYF. The CDR3 DNA follows: TGTGCCAGCAGTAAACTCTACGAGCAGTACTTC.

This clonotype was recorded many times. The V call is TRBV6-5, the J call TRBJ1-6, with D hard to call. The CDR3 sequence is 18 residues long. V was trimmed by 0 bases and J by 0 bases, leaving 12 bases between them. Germline CDR1 MNHEY, CDR2 SVGAGI. CDR3 coding DNA: TGTGCCAGCAGTTACTCGAGGGCGACGAGCTCCTATAATTCACCCCTCCACTTT. This gives the protein CASSYSRATSSYNSPLHF.

This clonotype appeared many times. The chain couples TRBV12-3 or TRBV12-4 to TRBJ1-6; the match to TRBD1 covers 7 bases. The CDR3 has 12 residues. V trimming: 9 bases; J trimming: 9 bases; junction bases outside the gene matches: 5. CDR3 bases: TGTGCCAGTAAACAGGGGCGTTCACCCCTCCACTTT. This codes for CASKQGRSPLHF.

The chain combines TRBV7-6 with TRBJ1-4; possible D gene TRBD1, 6 bases. Germline-derived CDR1 and CDR2 are SGHVS and FNYEAQ. V lost 6 bases to trimming and J lost 7 bases, with 15 bases between them. The length of the CDR3 is 14 residues. CDR3 region: CASSSRGGGEKLFF. CDR3 sequence (DNA): TGTGCCAGCAGTTCCAGGGGAGGGGGTGAAAAACTGTTTTTT.

There are many counts of this clonotype. The chain uses TRBV7-8 and TRBJ1-1; D might be TRBD1 (6 bases). The CDR3 has 13 residues. Germline V gene data show CDR1 as SGHVS and CDR2 as FQNEAQ. V lost 2 bases to trimming and J lost 5 bases, with 9 bases between them. The CDR3 here is CASSLKGGTEAFF. The CDR3 coding sequence is TGTGCCAGCAGCTTAAAAGGGGGGACTGAAGCTTTCTTT.

This clonotype was seen a few times. The chain uses TRBV6-5 and TRBJ1-2; D is unresolved. V shed 8 bases and J shed 5 bases, with 15 bases lying between them. The germline gives CDR1 MNHEY, CDR2 SVGAGI. The CDR3 is made up of 13 amino acids. Here the CDR3 reads CASRAGITYGYTF. CDR3 nucleotides: TGTGCCAGCCGGGCCGGGATAACGTATGGCTACACCTTC.

This clonotype has more than one count but fewer than ten. CDR3 DNA: TGTGCCAGCAGCGGAAGTCGTACCCCGGGGGAGCAGTTCTTC. Protein: CASSGSRTPGEQFF. The rearrangement links TRBV7-9 to TRBJ2-1; D is perhaps TRBD2 (5 bases). Germline-derived CDR1 and CDR2 are SEHNR and FQNEAQ (reference sequence). V gave up 5 bases and J gave up 10 bases, with 18 bases separating them. This CDR3 spans 14 amino acids.

This clonotype was seen at least ten times. Here the CDR3 DNA reads TGTGCCAGCAGCTGGGCGCTTGGAGAGACCCAGTACTTC. It specifies CASSWALGETQYF. The V and J genes are TRBV7-2 and TRBJ2-5; the D is unclear. CDR3 length: 13 residues. Trimming removed 4 bases from V and 4 bases from J, with 10 bases in between. Germline CDR1 is SGHTA and CDR2 is FQGNSA.

This clonotype showed up just a few times. The CDR3: CASSFLAGQPQHF. The CDR3 DNA follows: TGTGCCAGCAGCTTCCTGGCGGGCCAGCCCCAGCATTTT. This chain joins TRBV7-9 and TRBJ1-5; D remains unclear. V was clipped by 3 bases and J by 7 bases, with 10 bases between them. The CDR3 spans 13 residues. Germline CDR1 is SEHNR and CDR2 is FQNEAQ (reference sequence).

The rearrangement links TRBV15 to TRBJ2-7; 7 nucleotides align to TRBD1. The CDR3 runs to 14 residues. Germline V gene lookup returns CDR1 LNHNV and CDR2 YYDKDF (reference sequence). V lost 3 bases and J lost 2; bases outside the gene matches: 4. In nucleotides, the CDR3 is TGTGCCACCAGCAGGGGGGACAGTGCCTACGAGCAGTACTTC. This codes for CATSRGDSAYEQYF.

The table lists this clonotype with many counts. J is TRBJ1-4 and V is TRBV6-5; D ambiguous. V was shortened by 7 bases and J by 4 bases, with 10 bases between the two germline ends. The germline gives CDR1 MNHEY, CDR2 SVGAGI. The CDR3 consists of 13 residues. The CDR3 bases are TGTGCCAGCACACGGACTGTTAATGAAAAACTGTTTTTT. Its protein product is CASTRTVNEKLFF.

This clonotype was seen repeatedly, ten times or more. In DNA, the CDR3 is TGTGCCAGCACTTCGACAGGGACTTCGAACACTGAAGCTTTCTTT. Protein: CASTSTGTSNTEAFF. V and J are TRBV12-3 or TRBV12-4 and TRBJ1-1; TRBD1 agrees at 7 bases. The length of the CDR3 is 15 residues. The trim removed 7 bases at V and 1 base at J, leaving 9 bases unmatched.